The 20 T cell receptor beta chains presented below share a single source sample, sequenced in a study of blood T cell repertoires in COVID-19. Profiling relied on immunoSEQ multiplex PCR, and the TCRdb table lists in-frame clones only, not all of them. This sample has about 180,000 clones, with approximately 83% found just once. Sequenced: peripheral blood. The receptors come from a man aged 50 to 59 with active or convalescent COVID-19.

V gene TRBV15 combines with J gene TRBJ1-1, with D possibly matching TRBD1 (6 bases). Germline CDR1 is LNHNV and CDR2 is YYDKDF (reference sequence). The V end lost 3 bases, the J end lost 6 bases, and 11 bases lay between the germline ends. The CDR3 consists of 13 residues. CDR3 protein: CATSRRTAPEAFF. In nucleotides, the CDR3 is TGTGCCACCAGCAGGAGGACAGCCCCTGAAGCTTTCTTT.

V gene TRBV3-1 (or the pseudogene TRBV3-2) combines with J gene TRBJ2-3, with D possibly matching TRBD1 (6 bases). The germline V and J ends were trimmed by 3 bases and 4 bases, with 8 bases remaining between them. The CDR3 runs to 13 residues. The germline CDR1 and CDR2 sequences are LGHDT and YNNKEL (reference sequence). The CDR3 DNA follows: TGTGCCAGCAGCCAGCCAGGGGCAGATACGCAGTATTTT. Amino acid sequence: CASSQPGADTQYF.

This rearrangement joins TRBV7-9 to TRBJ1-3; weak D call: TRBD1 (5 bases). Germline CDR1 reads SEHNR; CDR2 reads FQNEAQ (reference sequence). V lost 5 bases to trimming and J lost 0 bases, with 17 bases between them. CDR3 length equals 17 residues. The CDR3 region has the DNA TGTGCCAGCAGCCCTAGACAGCGCACCTACTCTGGAAACACCATATATTTT. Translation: CASSPRQRTYSGNTIYF. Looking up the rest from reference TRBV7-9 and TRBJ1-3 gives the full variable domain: DTGVSQNPRHKITKRGQNVTFRCDPISEHNRLYWYRQTLGQGPEFLTYFQNEAQLEKSRLLSDRFSAERPKGSFSTLEIQRTEQGDSAMYLCASSPRQRTYSGNTIYFGEGSWLTVV.

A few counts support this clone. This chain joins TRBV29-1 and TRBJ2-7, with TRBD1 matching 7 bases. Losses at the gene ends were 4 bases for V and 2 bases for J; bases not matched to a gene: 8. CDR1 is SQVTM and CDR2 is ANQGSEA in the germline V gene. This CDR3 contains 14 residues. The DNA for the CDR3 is TGCAGCGTTGCCGAACAGGGGCGAACCTACGAGCAGTACTTC. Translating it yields CSVAEQGRTYEQYF.

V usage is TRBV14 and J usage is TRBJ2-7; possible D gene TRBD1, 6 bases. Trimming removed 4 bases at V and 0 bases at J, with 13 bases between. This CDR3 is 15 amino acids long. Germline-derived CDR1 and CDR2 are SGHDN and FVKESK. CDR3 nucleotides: TGTGCCAGCAGCCCGCCCGGGACACTCTCCTACGAGCAGTACTTC. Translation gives CASSPPGTLSYEQYF.

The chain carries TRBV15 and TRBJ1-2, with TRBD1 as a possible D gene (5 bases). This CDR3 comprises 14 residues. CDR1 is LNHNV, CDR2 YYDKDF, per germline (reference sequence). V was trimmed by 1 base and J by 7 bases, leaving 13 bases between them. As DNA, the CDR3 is TGTGCCACCAGCAGAGGGGGCAGGGCCGGTGGCTACACCTTC. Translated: CATSRGGRAGGYTF. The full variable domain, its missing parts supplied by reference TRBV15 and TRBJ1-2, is DAMVIQNPRYQVTQFGKPVTLSCSQTLNHNVMYWYQQKSSQAPKLLFHYYDKDFNNEADTPDNFQSRRPNTSFCFLDIRSPGLGDTAMYLCATSRGGRAGGYTFGSGTRLTVV.

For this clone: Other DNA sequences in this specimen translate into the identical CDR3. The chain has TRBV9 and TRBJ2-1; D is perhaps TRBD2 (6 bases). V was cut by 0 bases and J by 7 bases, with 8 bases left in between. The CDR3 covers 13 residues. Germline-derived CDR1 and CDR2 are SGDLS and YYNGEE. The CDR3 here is CASSVGLANEQFF. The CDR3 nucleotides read TGTGCCAGCAGCGTAGGGCTAGCGAATGAGCAGTTCTTC.

For the CDR3, the DNA is TGTGCCAGCAGCTTGGAGACAGGGGGCATCTATGGCTACACCTTC. Its translation: CASSLETGGIYGYTF. The gene calls are TRBV5-5 and TRBJ1-2; the match to TRBD1 covers 10 bases. CDR1 SGHKS and CDR2 YYEKEE come from the germline V gene (reference sequence). The CDR3 contains 15 residues. The ends lost 0 bases at V and 4 bases at J; junction bases unmatched: 3.

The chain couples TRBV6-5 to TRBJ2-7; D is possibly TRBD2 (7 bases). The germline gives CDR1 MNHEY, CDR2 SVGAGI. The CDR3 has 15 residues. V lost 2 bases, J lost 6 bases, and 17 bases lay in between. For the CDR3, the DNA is TGTGCCAGCAGTTACGGGCCGGGGGGCCGGACCGAGCAGTACTTC. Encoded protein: CASSYGPGGRTEQYF.

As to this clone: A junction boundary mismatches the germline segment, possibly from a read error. CDR3 DNA: TGTGCCAGCTCTCCACAGGGAGGGAACTTTCAGCCCCAGCATTTT. It yields the protein CASSPQGGNFQPQHF. The chain has TRBV18 and TRBJ1-5, with a possible D match to TRBD1 (6 bases). This CDR3 spans 15 amino acids. Germline assignment: CDR1 KGHSH and CDR2 LQKENI.

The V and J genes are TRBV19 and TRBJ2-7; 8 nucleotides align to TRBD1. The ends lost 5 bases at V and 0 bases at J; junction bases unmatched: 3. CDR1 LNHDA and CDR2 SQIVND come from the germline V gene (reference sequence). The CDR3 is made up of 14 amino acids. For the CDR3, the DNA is TGTGCCAGTAGTTCACAGGGGGACTCCTACGAGCAGTACTTC. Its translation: CASSSQGDSYEQYF.

Here the CDR3 reads CASSVQSPNYGYTF. The CDR3 DNA sequence: TGTGCCAGTAGCGTACAGAGCCCTAACTATGGCTACACCTTC. The chain is built from TRBV19 and TRBJ1-2; D unresolved. Trimming removed 6 bases at V and 0 bases at J, with 11 bases between. CDR3 length: 14 amino acids. CDR1 LNHDA and CDR2 SQIVND come from the germline V gene (reference sequence).

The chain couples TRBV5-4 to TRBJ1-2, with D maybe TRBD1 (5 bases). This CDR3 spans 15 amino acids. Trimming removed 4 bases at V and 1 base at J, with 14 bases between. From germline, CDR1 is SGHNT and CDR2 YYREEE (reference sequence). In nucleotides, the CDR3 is TGTGCCAGCAGCCCCCCGGAGGGGTATAACTATGGCTACACCTTC. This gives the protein CASSPPEGYNYGYTF.

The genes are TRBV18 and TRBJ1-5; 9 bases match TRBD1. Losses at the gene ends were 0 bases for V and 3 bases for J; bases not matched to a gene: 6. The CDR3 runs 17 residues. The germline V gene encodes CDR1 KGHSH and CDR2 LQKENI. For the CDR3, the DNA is TGTGCCAGCTCACCACCAAGGGGACAGGGTGACAATCAGCCCCAGCATTTT. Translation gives CASSPPRGQGDNQPQHF.

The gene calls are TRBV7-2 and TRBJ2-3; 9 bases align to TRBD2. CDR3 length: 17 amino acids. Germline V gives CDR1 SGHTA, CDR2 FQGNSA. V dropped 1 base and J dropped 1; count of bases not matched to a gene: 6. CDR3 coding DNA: TGTGCCAGCAGCTTAGAATATCCTAGCGGGGGCACAGATACGCAGTATTTT. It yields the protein CASSLEYPSGGTDTQYF.

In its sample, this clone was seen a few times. The CDR3 coding sequence is TGTGCCAGCAGTTCACTAATCGGGCAGTTCTTC. Amino acids: CASSSLIGQFF. The V call is TRBV12-3 or TRBV12-4, the J call TRBJ2-1; D is unclear. V was cut by 4 bases and J by 12 bases, with 10 bases left in between. This CDR3 contains 11 residues.

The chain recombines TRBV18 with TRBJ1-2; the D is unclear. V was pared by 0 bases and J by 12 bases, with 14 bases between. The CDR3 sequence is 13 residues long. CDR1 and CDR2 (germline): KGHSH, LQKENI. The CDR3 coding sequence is TGTGCCAGCTCACCACCTCTTTTAGATACCGACACCTTC. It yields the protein CASSPPLLDTDTF. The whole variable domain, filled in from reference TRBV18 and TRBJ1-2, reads NAGVMQNPRHLVRRRGQEARLRCSPMKGHSHVYWYRQLPEEGLKFMVYLQKENIIDESGMPKERFSAEFPKEGPSILRIQQVVRGDSAAYFCASSPPLLDTDTFGSGTRLTVV.

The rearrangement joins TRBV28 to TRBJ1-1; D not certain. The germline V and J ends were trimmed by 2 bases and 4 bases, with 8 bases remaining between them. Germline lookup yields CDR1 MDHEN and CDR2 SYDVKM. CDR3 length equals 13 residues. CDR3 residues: CASSLLEGTEAFF. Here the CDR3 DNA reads TGTGCCAGCAGTTTACTTGAGGGCACTGAAGCTTTCTTT.

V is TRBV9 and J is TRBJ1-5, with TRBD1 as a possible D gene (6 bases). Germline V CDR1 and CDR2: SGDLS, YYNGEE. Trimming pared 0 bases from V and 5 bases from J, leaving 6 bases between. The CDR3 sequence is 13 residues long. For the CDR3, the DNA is TGTGCCAGCAGCGTAGGGACAGATCAGCCCCAGCATTTT. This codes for CASSVGTDQPQHF. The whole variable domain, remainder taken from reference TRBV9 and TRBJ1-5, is DSGVTQTPKHLITATGQRVTLRCSPRSGDLSVYWYQQSLDQGLQFLIQYYNGEERAKGNILERFSAQQFPDLHSELNLSSLELGDSALYFCASSVGTDQPQHFGDGTRLSIL.

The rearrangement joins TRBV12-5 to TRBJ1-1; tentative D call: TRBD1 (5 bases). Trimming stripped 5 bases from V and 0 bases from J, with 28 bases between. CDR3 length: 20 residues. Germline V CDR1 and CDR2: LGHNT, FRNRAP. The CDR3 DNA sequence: TGTGCTAGTGGTCCCACACCGGGCGGGGCAGGAGTAGCGATGAACACTGAAGCTTTCTTT. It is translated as CASGPTPGGAGVAMNTEAFF.